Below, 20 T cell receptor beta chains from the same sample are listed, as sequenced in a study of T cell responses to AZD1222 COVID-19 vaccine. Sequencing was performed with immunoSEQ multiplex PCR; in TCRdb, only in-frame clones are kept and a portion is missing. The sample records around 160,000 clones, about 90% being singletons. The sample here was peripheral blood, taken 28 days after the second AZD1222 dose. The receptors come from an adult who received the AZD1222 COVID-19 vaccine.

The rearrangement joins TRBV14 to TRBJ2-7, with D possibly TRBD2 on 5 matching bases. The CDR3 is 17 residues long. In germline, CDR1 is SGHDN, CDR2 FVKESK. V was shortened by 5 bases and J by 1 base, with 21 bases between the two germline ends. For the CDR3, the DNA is TGTGCCAGCAGCACGGGAACTTGGTTGTCTGTTTCCTACGAGCAGTACTTC. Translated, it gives CASSTGTWLSVSYEQYF.

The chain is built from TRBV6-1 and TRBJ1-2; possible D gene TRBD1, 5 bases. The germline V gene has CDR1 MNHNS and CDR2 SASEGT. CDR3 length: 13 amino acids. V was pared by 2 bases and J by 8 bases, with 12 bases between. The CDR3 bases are TGTGCCAGCAGTGAACAGGGCCCTCAGGGCTACACCTTC. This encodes CASSEQGPQGYTF.

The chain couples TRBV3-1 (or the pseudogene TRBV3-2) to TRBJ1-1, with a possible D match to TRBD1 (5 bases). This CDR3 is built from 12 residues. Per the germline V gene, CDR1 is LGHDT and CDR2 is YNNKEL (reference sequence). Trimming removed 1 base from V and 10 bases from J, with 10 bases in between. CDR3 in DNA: TGTGCCAGCAGCCAAGCCCCGGGGGTAGCTTTCTTT. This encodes CASSQAPGVAFF.

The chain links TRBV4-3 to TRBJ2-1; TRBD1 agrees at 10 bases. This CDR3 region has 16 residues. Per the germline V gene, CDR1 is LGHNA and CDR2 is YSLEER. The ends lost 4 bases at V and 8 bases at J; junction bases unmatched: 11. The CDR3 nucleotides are TGCGCCAGCAGCCCCCGCGCTAGGACAGGGGGTGATGAGCAGTTCTTC. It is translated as CASSPRARTGGDEQFF.

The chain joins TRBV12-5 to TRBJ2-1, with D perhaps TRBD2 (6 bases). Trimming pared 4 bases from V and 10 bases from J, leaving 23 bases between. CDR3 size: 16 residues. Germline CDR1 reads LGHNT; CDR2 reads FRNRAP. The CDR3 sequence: CASGSPRQGGKEEQFF. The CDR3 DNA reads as TGTGCTAGTGGTTCCCCTCGGCAGGGAGGCAAAGAGGAGCAGTTCTTC.

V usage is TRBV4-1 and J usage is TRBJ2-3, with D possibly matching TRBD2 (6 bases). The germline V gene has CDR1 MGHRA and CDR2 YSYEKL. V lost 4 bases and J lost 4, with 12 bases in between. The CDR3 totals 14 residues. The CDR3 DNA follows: TGCGCCAGCAGCCCCTGGGGGACTGCAGATACGCAGTATTTT. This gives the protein CASSPWGTADTQYF.

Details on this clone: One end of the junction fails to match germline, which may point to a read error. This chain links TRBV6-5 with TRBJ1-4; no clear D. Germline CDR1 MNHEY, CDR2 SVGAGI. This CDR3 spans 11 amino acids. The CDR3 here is CATRAKEKLFF. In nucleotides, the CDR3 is TGTGCCACCAGAGCTAAGGAAAAACTGTTTTTT.

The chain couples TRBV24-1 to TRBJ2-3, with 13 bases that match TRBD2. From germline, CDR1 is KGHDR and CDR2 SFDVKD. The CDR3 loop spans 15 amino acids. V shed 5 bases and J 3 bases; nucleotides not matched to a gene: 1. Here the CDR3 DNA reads TGTGCCACCAGTGGGGGACTAGCGGGGACAGATACGCAGTATTTT. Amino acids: CATSGGLAGTDTQYF.

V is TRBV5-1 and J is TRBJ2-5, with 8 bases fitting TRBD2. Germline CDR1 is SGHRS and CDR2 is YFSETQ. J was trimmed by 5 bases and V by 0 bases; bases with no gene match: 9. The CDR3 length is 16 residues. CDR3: CASSLVLSGAGETQYF. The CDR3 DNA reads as TGCGCCAGCAGCTTGGTGCTTAGCGGGGCAGGGGAGACCCAGTACTTC.

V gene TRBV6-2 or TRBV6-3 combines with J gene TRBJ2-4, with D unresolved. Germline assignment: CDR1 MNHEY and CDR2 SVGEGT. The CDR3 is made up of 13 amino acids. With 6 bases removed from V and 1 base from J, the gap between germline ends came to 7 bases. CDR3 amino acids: CASSYSAKNIQYF. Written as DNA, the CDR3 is TGTGCCAGCAGCTATAGTGCCAAAAACATTCAGTACTTC.

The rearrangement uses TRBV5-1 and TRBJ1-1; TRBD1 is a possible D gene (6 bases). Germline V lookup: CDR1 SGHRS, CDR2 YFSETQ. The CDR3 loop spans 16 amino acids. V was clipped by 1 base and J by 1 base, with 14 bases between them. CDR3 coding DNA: TGCGCCAGCAGCTTGAACAGCGGACAGCCGAACACTGAAGCTTTCTTT. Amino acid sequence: CASSLNSGQPNTEAFF. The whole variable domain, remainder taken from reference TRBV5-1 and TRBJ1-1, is KAGVTQTPRYLIKTRGQQVTLSCSPISGHRSVSWYQQTPGQGLQFLFEYFSETQRNKGNFPGRFSGRQFSNSRSEMNVSTLELGDSALYLCASSLNSGQPNTEAFFGQGTRLTVV.

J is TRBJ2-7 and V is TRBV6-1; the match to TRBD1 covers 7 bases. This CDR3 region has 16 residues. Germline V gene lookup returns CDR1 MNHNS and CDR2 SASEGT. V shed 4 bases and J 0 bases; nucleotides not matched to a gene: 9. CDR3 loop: CASSGPETGLSYEQYF. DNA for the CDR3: TGTGCCAGCAGTGGCCCCGAGACAGGGCTCTCCTACGAGCAGTACTTC.

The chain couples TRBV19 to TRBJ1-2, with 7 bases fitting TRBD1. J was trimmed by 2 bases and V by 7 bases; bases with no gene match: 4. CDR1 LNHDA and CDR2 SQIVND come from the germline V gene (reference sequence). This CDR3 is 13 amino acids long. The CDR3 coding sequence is TGTGCCAGTACCGAACAGGGGAACTATGGCTACACCTTC. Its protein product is CASTEQGNYGYTF. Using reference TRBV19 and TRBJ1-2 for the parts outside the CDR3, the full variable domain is DGGITQSPKYLFRKEGQNVTLSCEQNLNHDAMYWYRQDPGQGLRLIYYSQIVNDFQKGDIAEGYSVSREKKESFPLTVTSAQKNPTAFYLCASTEQGNYGYTFGSGTRLTVV.

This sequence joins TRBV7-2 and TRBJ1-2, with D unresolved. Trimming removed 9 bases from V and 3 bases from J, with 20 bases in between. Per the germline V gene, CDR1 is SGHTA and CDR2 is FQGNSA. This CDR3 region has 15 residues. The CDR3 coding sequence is TGTGCCAGTAACGCAGAATCGGGAAATTACTATGGCTACACCTTC. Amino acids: CASNAESGNYYGYTF.

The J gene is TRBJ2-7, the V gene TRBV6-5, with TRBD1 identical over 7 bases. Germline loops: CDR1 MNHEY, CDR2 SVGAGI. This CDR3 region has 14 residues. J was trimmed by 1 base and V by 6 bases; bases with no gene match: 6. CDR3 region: CASSPVQGSYEQYF. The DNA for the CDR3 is TGTGCCAGCAGCCCCGTACAGGGGTCCTACGAGCAGTACTTC.

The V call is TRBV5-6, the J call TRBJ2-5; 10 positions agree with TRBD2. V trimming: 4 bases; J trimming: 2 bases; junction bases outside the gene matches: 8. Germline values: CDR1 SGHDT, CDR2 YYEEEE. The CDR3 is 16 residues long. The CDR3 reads CASSGAGTSVQETQYF. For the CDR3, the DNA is TGTGCCAGCAGCGGAGCCGGGACTAGCGTACAAGAGACCCAGTACTTC.

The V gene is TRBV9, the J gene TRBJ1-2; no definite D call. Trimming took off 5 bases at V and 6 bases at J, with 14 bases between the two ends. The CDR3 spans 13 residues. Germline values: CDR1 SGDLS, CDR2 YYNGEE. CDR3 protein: CASSTLPGNGYTF. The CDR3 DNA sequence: TGTGCCAGCAGTACACTCCCAGGAAATGGCTACACCTTC. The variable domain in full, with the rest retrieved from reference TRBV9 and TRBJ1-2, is DSGVTQTPKHLITATGQRVTLRCSPRSGDLSVYWYQQSLDQGLQFLIQYYNGEERAKGNILERFSAQQFPDLHSELNLSSLELGDSALYFCASSTLPGNGYTFGSGTRLTVV.

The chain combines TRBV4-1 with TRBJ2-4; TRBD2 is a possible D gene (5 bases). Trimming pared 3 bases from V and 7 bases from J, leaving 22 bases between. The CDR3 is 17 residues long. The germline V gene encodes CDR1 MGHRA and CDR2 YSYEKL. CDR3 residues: CASSHPGLADQRNIQYF. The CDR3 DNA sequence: TGCGCCAGCAGCCACCCCGGGCTGGCTGATCAGCGGAACATTCAGTACTTC.

The CDR3 coding sequence is TGTGCCATCTCGGGCGGGAGCACTGAAGCTTTCTTT. It encodes CAISGGSTEAFF. The chain recombines TRBV10-3 with TRBJ1-1; D gene uncertain. V lost 8 bases and J 4 bases, leaving 11 bases between the germline ends. The CDR3 is made up of 12 amino acids. Germline assignment: CDR1 ENHRY and CDR2 SYGVKD.

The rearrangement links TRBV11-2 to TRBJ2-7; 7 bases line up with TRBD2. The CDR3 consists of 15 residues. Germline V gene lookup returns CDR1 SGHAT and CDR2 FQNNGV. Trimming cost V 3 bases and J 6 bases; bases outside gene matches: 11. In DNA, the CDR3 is TGTGCCAGCAGCTTCTCGGCGGCAGGGAGGGGCGAGCAGTACTTC. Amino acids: CASSFSAAGRGEQYF.